Reported below is one T cell receptor beta chain. Time point: baseline, week 1 (first vaccination visit). This sample's treatment: pre-vaccination baseline after standard-of-care therapy. New WHO grade 3 or 4 astrocytomas that were IDH1-mutant and ATRX-lost had been found in donors. This sample is part of a study of a mutant IDH1 vaccine in newly diagnosed glioma. The data were produced by immunoSEQ multiplex PCR, yet TCRdb's version contains in-frame clones alone and is incomplete. The data show under 65,000 clones, about three quarters seen once. The germline V gene encodes CDR1 SGHNT and CDR2 YYREEE (reference sequence). The CDR3 totals 18 residues. J was trimmed by 0 bases and V by 7 bases; bases with no gene match: 13.

The sequencing used PBMCs, collected from a glioma patient treated with radiotherapy, temozolomide or both. The rearrangement joins TRBV5-4 to TRBJ2-5; 12 bases are a match to TRBD2. The sequence derives from a woman aged 40-49 years with glioma. The CDR3 region has the DNA TGTGCCAGCTCGGGGGTCCTAGCGGGGGGGCCGTACCAAGAGACCCAGTACTTC. Translation: CASSGVLAGGPYQETQYF.